These 27 T cell receptor beta chains were all obtained from the same sample, sequenced in a study of blood T cell repertoires in COVID-19. Some clones are missing from TCRdb's copy, which holds only in-frame ones; the method was immunoSEQ multiplex PCR. This sample has 45,000 or so clones, with about 80% found just once. The material sequenced was peripheral blood. The receptor set was obtained from a human donor in a cohort sampled during active COVID-19.

This clone was seen only once. The gene calls are TRBV7-8 and TRBJ1-2; TRBD1 matches at 7 bases. CDR1 is SGHVS, CDR2 FQNEAQ, per germline. This CDR3 has 17 amino acids. V lost 5 bases to trimming and J lost 7 bases; unmatched junction nucleotides: 19. For the CDR3, the DNA is TGTGCCAGCAGCCCCCGCCTGTTCCCAGGGGGACAGCGTGGCTACACCTTC. This translates into CASSPRLFPGGQRGYTF.

The gene calls are TRBV18 and TRBJ1-1; D possibly corresponds to TRBD1 (5 bases). Germline CDR1 is KGHSH and CDR2 is LQKENI. V dropped 3 bases and J dropped 8 bases, with 10 bases sitting between them. CDR3 length equals 12 residues. The CDR3 DNA is TGTGCCAGCTCACCTCTAGGGGAAGAAGCTTTCTTT. Amino acid sequence: CASSPLGEEAFF.

This chain connects TRBV9 to TRBJ2-7; tentative D call: TRBD2 (6 bases). V was cut by 6 bases and J by 0 bases, with 13 bases left in between. This CDR3 has 14 residues. Germline loops: CDR1 SGDLS, CDR2 YYNGEE. The CDR3 coding sequence is TGTGCCAGCAACAGCGGGCTTTTCTCCTACGAGCAGTACTTC. Its protein product is CASNSGLFSYEQYF.

V and J are TRBV18 and TRBJ1-5, with D perhaps TRBD1 (5 bases). The germline V and J ends were trimmed by 3 bases and 6 bases, with 12 bases remaining between them. CDR3 length: 14 amino acids. Looked up from germline, CDR1 is KGHSH and CDR2 is LQKENI. The CDR3 loop reads CASSPGGAVQPQHF. The CDR3 nucleotides read TGTGCCAGCTCACCTGGAGGGGCCGTTCAGCCCCAGCATTTT.

The chain is built from TRBV11-2 and TRBJ2-5, with D unresolved. The CDR3 is made up of 13 amino acids. The V end lost 0 bases, the J end lost 2 bases, and 4 bases lay between the germline ends. Germline V gene sequence: CDR1 SGHAT, CDR2 FQNNGV. CDR3 residues: CASSLDHQETQYF. CDR3 nucleotides: TGTGCCAGCAGCTTAGACCATCAAGAGACCCAGTACTTC.

V and J are TRBV6-5 and TRBJ2-7; TRBD2 matches 7 bases. The CDR3 length is 14 residues. With V trimmed by 2 bases and J by 4 bases, 5 bases remained unmatched. Germline CDR1 and CDR2: MNHEY and SVGAGI. CDR3 in DNA: TGTGCCAGCAGTTACGGGGGGGACCTATACGAGCAGTACGTC. As protein: CASSYGGDLYEQYV.

The chain recombines TRBV7-9 with TRBJ1-6; 10 bases line up with TRBD1. Germline V lookup: CDR1 SEHNR, CDR2 FQNEAQ (reference sequence). The V gene end was trimmed by 3 bases and the J gene end by 0 bases; junction bases not matched to a gene: 5. This CDR3 region has 18 residues. In DNA, the CDR3 is TGTGCCAGCAGCTTGGGGGGGACAGGGGACTCCTATAATTCACCCCTCCACTTT. Protein: CASSLGGTGDSYNSPLHF.

V usage is TRBV28 and J usage is TRBJ1-4, with D uncertain. V shed 2 bases and J shed 14 bases, with 21 bases lying between them. The V gene's germline CDR1 is MDHEN and CDR2 SYDVKM. The CDR3 covers 15 residues. The CDR3 bases are TGTGCCAGCAGTTTAATTCAACCGGGTGGTAGTAGGCTGTTTTTT. It specifies CASSLIQPGGSRLFF.

The chain uses TRBV5-1 and TRBJ1-2, with a tentative D call TRBD1 (5 bases). Germline V CDR1 and CDR2: SGHRS, YFSETQ. V was clipped by 2 bases and J by 6 bases, with 20 bases between them. This CDR3 contains 16 residues. In DNA, the CDR3 is TGCGCCAGCAGCTTTTTCGACAGCCACAGCCTAGATGGCTACACCTTC. Translation: CASSFFDSHSLDGYTF.

In nucleotides, the CDR3 is TGTGCCAGTAGTATGAACCAGGGGCTTGGAAACACCATATATTTT. The encoded protein is CASSMNQGLGNTIYF. The chain carries TRBV19 and TRBJ1-3, with D perhaps TRBD1 (6 bases). This CDR3 is 15 amino acids long. Trimming took 3 bases from V and 3 from J, leaving 12 bases between them. Germline-derived CDR1 and CDR2 are LNHDA and SQIVND (reference sequence).

This clone came up a few times. The chain joins TRBV4-2 to TRBJ1-5; maybe TRBD1 (5 bases). The germline V gene encodes CDR1 LGHNA and CDR2 YNFKEQ. The CDR3 length is 14 residues. Trimming pared 4 bases from V and 4 bases from J, leaving 11 bases between. The CDR3 region has the DNA TGTGCCAGCAGCCCGAGGGAGGGGAATCAGCCCCAGCATTTT. This codes for CASSPREGNQPQHF.

V gene TRBV7-3 combines with J gene TRBJ1-2, with 7 bases identical to TRBD1. The CDR3 consists of 17 residues. Losses at the gene ends were 5 bases for V and 0 bases for J; bases not matched to a gene: 12. CDR1 SGHTA and CDR2 FQGTGA come from the germline V gene. This CDR3 reads CASSPRGSTDANYGYTF. CDR3 sequence (DNA): TGTGCCAGCAGCCCCAGGGGGTCGACAGACGCTAACTATGGCTACACCTTC.

This clone was counted a single time. The genes are TRBV5-1 and TRBJ2-1, with D maybe TRBD2 (6 bases). The CDR3 length is 14 residues. V was cut by 3 bases and J by 9 bases, with 16 bases left in between. Germline assignment: CDR1 SGHRS and CDR2 YFSETQ. The CDR3 is CASSSGLEQGEQFF. For the CDR3, the DNA is TGCGCCAGCAGCTCGGGACTGGAGCAGGGTGAGCAGTTCTTC.

The chain carries TRBV5-1 and TRBJ2-2, with 7 bases identical to TRBD1. Germline assignment: CDR1 SGHRS and CDR2 YFSETQ. V lost 4 bases, J lost 1 base, and 1 base stayed unmatched. The CDR3 runs to 14 residues. CDR3 protein: CASSRTGNTGELFF. CDR3 bases: TGCGCCAGCAGCCGGACAGGGAACACCGGGGAGCTGTTTTTT.

This clone was recorded once. The chain combines TRBV2 with TRBJ2-6; TRBD1 aligns across 7 bases. This CDR3 has 16 residues. CDR1 and CDR2 (germline): SNHLY, FYNNEI. V was pared by 5 bases and J by 1 base, with 5 bases of the junction left unmatched. The CDR3 bases are TGTGCCAGCAGTAGGACAGGACTTTCTGGGGCCAACGTCCTGACTTTC. This gives the protein CASSRTGLSGANVLTF.

The genes are TRBV5-6 and TRBJ1-4; D is unresolved. The germline V gene has CDR1 SGHDT and CDR2 YYEEEE. The V gene lost 1 base and the J gene lost 6 bases, with 13 bases spanning the gap. The CDR3 runs 15 residues. The CDR3, as DNA: TGTGCCAGCAGCTTGCAGCGCTCTTGGTATGAAAAACTGTTTTTT. It translates to CASSLQRSWYEKLFF.

The rearrangement joins TRBV19 to TRBJ1-5; perhaps TRBD1 as D (6 bases). Trimming left V 3 bases short and J 7 bases short, with 13 bases between. Germline V gene data show CDR1 as LNHDA and CDR2 as SQIVND (reference sequence). The CDR3 length is 14 residues. CDR3 DNA sequence: TGTGCCAGTAGTATGAGGGGTAGGGGGCAGCCCCAGCATTTT. Its protein is CASSMRGRGQPQHF.

The CDR3 is CASSLIGGQPQHF. In nucleotides, the CDR3 is TGTGCCAGCAGCTTAATCGGGGGTCAGCCCCAGCATTTT. V and J are TRBV7-2 and TRBJ1-5; D is perhaps TRBD1 (5 bases). V dropped 2 bases and J dropped 6 bases, with 8 bases sitting between them. This CDR3 has 13 amino acids. Germline V gene lookup returns CDR1 SGHTA and CDR2 FQGNSA.

The chain carries TRBV7-9 and TRBJ1-2; TRBD1 agrees at 10 bases. V dropped 3 bases and J dropped 8; count of bases not matched to a gene: 9. Germline V gene lookup returns CDR1 SEHNR and CDR2 FQNEAQ (reference sequence). The CDR3 contains 15 residues. Written as DNA, the CDR3 is TGTGCCAGCAGCTTGGGACAGGGGCAATCCGGCGGCTACACCTTC. Its protein product is CASSLGQGQSGGYTF.

V and J are TRBV19 and TRBJ1-1; D not certain. CDR3 length: 13 residues. Trimming left V 2 bases short and J 5 bases short, with 9 bases between. Germline values: CDR1 LNHDA, CDR2 SQIVND (reference sequence). The CDR3 nucleotides read TGTGCCAGTAGTATATCCAAACTGACTGAAGCTTTCTTT. Translated: CASSISKLTEAFF.

This clone was seen a few times. With a far larger clone one base away, a read error is the likely cause. This specimen includes other DNA sequences encoding the same CDR3. The DNA for the CDR3 is TGTGCCAGCAGTTTACGGGGGGCGGGGGGCTACACCTTC. Translating gives CASSLRGAGGYTF. The genes are TRBV28 and TRBJ1-2, with D tentatively TRBD1 (6 bases). The CDR3 contains 13 residues. The V gene lost 2 bases and the J gene lost 8 bases, with 12 bases spanning the gap. Germline values: CDR1 MDHEN, CDR2 SYDVKM.

The chain uses TRBV9 and TRBJ1-4, with 10 positions matching TRBD1. Trimming took 2 bases from V and 8 from J; bases not matched to a gene: 3. The germline CDR1 and CDR2 sequences are SGDLS and YYNGEE. This CDR3 has 14 residues. The CDR3 DNA reads as TGTGCCAGCAGCGTCGGACAGGGGGTAGAAAAACTGTTTTTT. Protein: CASSVGQGVEKLFF.

This chain links TRBV6-6 with TRBJ1-2; 8 bases are shared with TRBD1. The CDR3 consists of 15 residues. The germline gives CDR1 MNHNY, CDR2 SVGAGI (reference sequence). V lost 6 bases, J lost 2 bases, and 8 bases stayed unmatched. The CDR3 loop reads CASSGQGAHNYGYTF. The CDR3 bases are TGTGCCAGCAGCGGACAGGGAGCTCACAACTATGGCTACACCTTC.

Turning to this clone: The junction does not match germline at one end; this may be a read error. V and J are TRBV4-1 and TRBJ1-6, with a weak D call TRBD1 (5 bases). The germline V gene has CDR1 MGHRA and CDR2 YSYEKL. This CDR3 is built from 14 residues. CDR3 DNA sequence: TGCGCCAGCAGGCAAGACCAGGGAAGTTCACCCCTCCACTTT. Translating it yields CASRQDQGSSPLHF.

The chain joins TRBV2 to TRBJ1-5; D is possibly TRBD1 (6 bases). The CDR3 has 15 residues. Trimming shortened V by 6 bases and J by 2 bases, and 14 bases separated the two germline ends. Germline CDR1 SNHLY, CDR2 FYNNEI. CDR3 DNA sequence: TGTGCCAGCAGGAAGCAGGGGAACGGCAATCAGCCCCAGCATTTT. Translated: CASRKQGNGNQPQHF. The full variable domain, its missing parts supplied by reference TRBV2 and TRBJ1-5, is EPEVTQTPSHQVTQMGQEVILRCVPISNHLYFYWYRQILGQKVEFLVSFYNNEISEKSEIFDDQFSVERPDGSNFTLKIRSTKLEDSAMYFCASRKQGNGNQPQHFGDGTRLSIL.

J is TRBJ1-1 and V is TRBV30; the D gene is possibly TRBD1 (6 bases). The CDR3 is 15 residues long. Trimming shortened V by 4 bases and J by 6 bases, and 21 bases separated the two germline ends. Germline V gene data show CDR1 as GTSNPN and CDR2 as SVGIG (reference sequence). The chain's CDR3 is CAWKSGGRPRAEAFF. For the CDR3, the DNA is TGTGCCTGGAAGAGTGGGGGCCGCCCCCGGGCTGAAGCTTTCTTT.

The chain recombines TRBV7-3 with TRBJ1-1; 8 bases line up with TRBD1. The CDR3 consists of 15 residues. Germline CDR1 reads SGHTA; CDR2 reads FQGTGA. Unmatched junction bases numbered 6, after V lost 5 bases and J lost 1 base. DNA of the CDR3: TGTGCCAGCAGCAGATCCGGGACAGGGAACACTGAAGCTTTCTTT. This codes for CASSRSGTGNTEAFF. Full variable domain (outside the CDR3, taken from reference TRBV7-3 and TRBJ1-1): GAGVSQTPSNKVTEKGKYVELRCDPISGHTALYWYRQSLGQGPEFLIYFQGTGAADDSGLPNDRFFAVRPEGSVSTLKIQRTERGDSAVYLCASSRSGTGNTEAFFGQGTRLTVV.